This TCR beta chain appears in the sequencing data of a study of cytomegalovirus exposure and HLA in healthy donors. Study-level points and caveats: A later analysis reported that several of the most significant clusters appeared to be linked to common viral pathogens, among them Epstein-Barr virus.

The PCR ran on 60 Vbeta and 13 Jbeta primers. Method: immunoSEQ multiplex PCR; TCRdb's copy keeps in-frame clones and lacks some. The sample consists of some 100,000 clones, approximately 81% of them appearing once. Concerning this clone: Its antigen is as yet unknown.

V was clipped by 4 bases and J by 2 bases; unmatched bases: 8. Germline CDR1 is SGHRS and CDR2 is YFSETQ. The length of the CDR3 is 16 residues. This TCR came from a male donor in good health and CMV-seropositive. The sample comprised PBMCs. This chain connects TRBV5-1 to TRBJ2-3; 9 bases line up with TRBD2. In DNA, the CDR3 is TGCGCCAGCAGCGCCGGACTAGCGAGTAACACAGATACGCAGTATTTT. Translation gives CASSAGLASNTDTQYF.